One T cell receptor beta chain is described in this entry. Its antigen remains undetermined. Base qualities are missing; no much larger clone stands one base away. TCRbeta CDR3 regions were amplified from genomic DNA by means of the immunoSEQ Assay, a bias-controlled multiplex PCR. On the study's bioinformatics: The number of nucleated cells in each sample was estimated from the amplification of reference gene primers within the assay. To quantify the absolute abundance of each unique TCRbeta CDR3 rearrangement, sequence reads were collapsed and filtered. For each sample, productive Simpson clonality was calculated as the square root of Simpson's diversity index over productive rearrangements. TCRdb took over this immuneACCESS table, retaining in-frame rearrangements with V and J assigned. Such tables are incomplete; in checked studies, under half of the missing clones stem from an unresolved V gene, and the remainder is unexplained. Clone size and the V and J calls come from that table; the DNA yielded D and trimming. This sample is represented by more than 75,000 clones; around nine tenths of them were singletons. The ten most abundant clones make up roughly 8.3% of the sample.

These data are taken from a study of blood T cell repertoires in COVID-19 (TCRdb year 2020). Context from the whole study: The collaborator samples originated in the United States, Italy and Spain and spanned the acute and convalescent phases of COVID-19. The material from the prospective study consisted of cDNA or gDNA derived from T cells, B-cell-depleted T cells, or PBMCs. Deeply sampled blood TCRbeta repertoires from subjects exposed to, actively infected with, or recovered from COVID-19 were included in the dataset. The sample metadata nearly always contained a de-identified subject ID, COVID-19 status, age in years and sex. The repertoires were made available in a free public database intended to serve as a resource for research on the immune response to SARS-CoV-2. Where HLA class I and class II types were available, the types were taken from metadata supplied by the sample provider, not from assay-based typing. The samples were drawn from the first 160 participants of the ongoing ImmuneRACE study and from 1,254 subjects provided by 6 global collaborators.

Here is what the overall study found, with its caveats: How much clinical and demographic metadata was included differed by source and by participant, and the metadata was provided uncurated.

Collaborating institutions collected whole blood in K2EDTA tubes following their own protocols. For TCRbeta analysis, collaborators shipped samples in one of three forms: frozen whole blood, isolated PBMCs, or DNA extracted from either of those sample types. A distance of 10 bases separates the germline ends of V and J, which lose 1 base and 3 bases respectively. Including cysteine and phenylalanine, the CDR3 has 14 amino acids. CDR3 DNA is the only sequence kept; it has 42 bases, read in frame from the first base. From a lookup of the germline V gene (reference sequence), CDR1 and CDR2 are GTSNPN and SVGIG.

The TCR originated in a woman between 65 and 79 years old with acute or convalescent COVID-19. Recombination connected TRBV30 to TRBJ1-3; 5 matching bases give a weak D call of TRBD1. Material for sequencing was peripheral blood. The sequence in DNA is TGTGCCTGGAGTGGATGGACACTTGGAAACACCATATATTTT. It translates as CAWSGWTLGNTIYF.